The rows below give T cell receptor beta chains drawn from one sample of a study of T-cell reconstitution after alpha-beta-depleted transplantation in children. In TCRdb, the PCR reads were re-called with MiXCR into one record per CDR3 protein. The profile covers 200,000 to 250,000 distinct CDR3 sequences, with around 9.5% appearing a single time and approximately 6.6% taken by the ten largest. The input for sequencing was PBMCs from the stem cell graft donor, taken from the stem cell graft. All receptors derive from a human donor who donated a stem cell graft to a child with acute lymphoblastic leukemia. The CDR3 runs from the conserved cysteine through the conserved F or W. The D gene is left open where the match is weak. Some rows have no size entry. The others give once, few or many, or a class for an expanded clone.

j_call	v_call	d_call	clone_size	cdr3_aa	cdr3_nt
TRBJ2-5	TRBV3-1	.	many	CASSQFGQPQKTQYF	TGTGCCAGCAGCCAATTTGGACAGCCGCAAAAGACCCAGTACTTC
TRBJ1-6	TRBV7-9	TRBD1	.	CASSPPGTGAVPLHF	TGTGCCAGCAGCCCCCCCGGGACAGGGGCCGTCCCCCTCCACTTT
TRBJ1-2	TRBV27	.	many	CASSLNRAFGYTF	TGTGCCAGCAGTTTAAACAGGGCTTTTGGCTACACCTTC
TRBJ2-2	TRBV5-5	.	.	CASRYRDGYSTGELFF	TGTGCCAGCAGATACCGGGACGGATATTCTACCGGGGAGCTGTTTTTT
TRBJ2-1	TRBV11-2	TRBD2	few	CASSSAIPQRGVGNEQFF	TGTGCCAGCAGCTCCGCCATCCCCCAGCGGGGTGTCGGCAATGAGCAGTTCTTC
TRBJ2-7	TRBV6-1	TRBD2	few	CASAATGLAASGGSYEQYF	TGTGCCAGCGCCGCGACAGGGCTGGCGGCTAGCGGGGGTTCCTACGAGCAGTACTTC
TRBJ2-5	TRBV11-2	TRBD2	.	CASSWGLAGEEAQYF	TGTGCCAGCAGCTGGGGACTAGCGGGGGAAGAGGCCCAGTACTTC
TRBJ2-7	TRBV5-1	.	few	CASSPLNVWGAPLYEQYF	TGCGCCAGCAGCCCTTTGAATGTTTGGGGTGCACCCCTCTACGAGCAGTACTTC
TRBJ1-5	TRBV6-2/TRBV6-3	.	few	CASSYGDRSNQPQHF	TGTGCCAGCAGTTACGGGGACCGAAGCAATCAGCCCCAGCATTTT
TRBJ2-3	TRBV12-3/TRBV12-4	.	many	CASRGRNKADTQYF	TGTGCCAGCAGAGGAAGAAACAAGGCGGATACGCAGTATTTT
TRBJ2-1	TRBV7-9	.	few	CASSSGFNNEQFF	TGTGCCAGCAGCTCGGGGTTTAACAATGAGCAGTTCTTC
TRBJ1-2	TRBV12-3/TRBV12-4	.	few	CASSFRALSF	TGTGCCAGCAGTTTCAGGGCCCTCTCCTTC
TRBJ2-7	TRBV7-8	TRBD2	many	CASSPGLAVEQYF	TGTGCCAGCAGCCCAGGACTAGCTGTCGAGCAGTACTTC
TRBJ2-3	TRBV2	.	.	CASSEALRGGGTQYF	TGTGCCAGCAGTGAAGCGCTTCGAGGGGGAGGGACGCAGTATTTT
TRBJ2-7	TRBV7-6	TRBD1	few	CASSPRTGGPEQYF	TGTGCCAGCAGCCCCAGGACAGGGGGGCCTGAGCAGTACTTC
TRBJ1-6	TRBV20-1	.	.	CSARPGQIINSPLHF	TGCAGTGCTAGACCGGGACAAATTATCAATTCACCCCTCCACTTT